The 10 T cell receptor beta chains given below trace back to one sample, sequenced in a study of T cell repertoires in cytomegalovirus infection. TCRdb re-analysed the reads in MiXCR, keeping a single row per CDR3 protein. Of some 400,000 distinct CDR3 sequences in the sample, 31% are singletons; the top ten hold roughly an eighth. The sequenced material came from PBMCs. Source of these receptors: a human donor in good health (CMV status not recorded). Some clones in this sample may be carry-over from other donors' samples.

For this clonotype: This is likely a read error, given that the CDR3 carries no conserved phenylalanine or tryptophan at its end. The chain has TRBV7-8 and TRBJ2-5; no clear D. There are 13 residues in the CDR3. V was shortened by 5 bases and J by 2 bases, with 9 bases between the two germline ends. The germline V gene has CDR1 SGHVS and CDR2 FQNEAQ. The CDR3 DNA follows: TGTGCCAGCAGCGAAAAGCTTCAAGAGACCCAGTACTTA. Protein product: CASSEKLQETQYL.

This clonotype was observed at least ten times. J is TRBJ2-2 and V is TRBV4-2; TRBD1 agrees at 9 bases. The CDR3 is made up of 15 amino acids. The V and J ends lost 1 base and 3 bases, in that order; junction bases with no gene match: 0. The germline CDR1 and CDR2 sequences are LGHNA and YNFKEQ. CDR3 bases: TGTGCCAGCAGCCAAGGGACAGGGGACACCGGGGAGCTGTTTTTT. Translated: CASSQGTGDTGELFF.

The chain links TRBV28 to TRBJ1-2; possible D gene TRBD1, 6 bases. The CDR3 spans 14 residues. V was shortened by 5 bases and J by 7 bases, with 17 bases between the two germline ends. Germline CDR1 is MDHEN and CDR2 is SYDVKM. The CDR3 nucleotides are TGTGCCAGCAGTCGAGGACAGCCATATGTTGGCTACACCTTC. Translating it yields CASSRGQPYVGYTF.

This chain connects TRBV18 to TRBJ1-4, with TRBD1 as a possible D gene (6 bases). The CDR3 is 15 amino acids. Trimming stripped 2 bases from V and 8 bases from J, with 15 bases between. CDR1 KGHSH and CDR2 LQKENI come from the germline V gene. DNA for the CDR3: TGTGCCAGCTCACCAACCCGACAGGTGGGGGAAAAACTGTTTTTT. Translation: CASSPTRQVGEKLFF.

The rearrangement joins TRBV9 to TRBJ2-7; no reliable D call. The CDR3 is 14 residues long. Germline V gene lookup returns CDR1 SGDLS and CDR2 YYNGEE. Trimming shortened V by 0 bases and J by 0 bases, and 7 bases separated the two germline ends. CDR3 amino acids: CASSVGVSSYEQYF. The CDR3 DNA is TGTGCCAGCAGCGTAGGGGTCAGCTCCTACGAGCAGTACTTC. Full variable domain (remainder filled in from reference TRBV9 and TRBJ2-7): DSGVTQTPKHLITATGQRVTLRCSPRSGDLSVYWYQQSLDQGLQFLIQYYNGEERAKGNILERFSAQQFPDLHSELNLSSLELGDSALYFCASSVGVSSYEQYFGPGTRLTVT.

This clonotype was observed many times. V usage is TRBV7-2 and J usage is TRBJ2-3, with 7 positions matching TRBD2. V lost 0 bases, J lost 2 bases, and 2 bases stayed unmatched. The CDR3 sequence is 15 residues long. Germline V lookup: CDR1 SGHTA, CDR2 FQGNSA. CDR3 in amino acids: CASSLAGGYTDTQYF. The CDR3 DNA sequence: TGTGCCAGCAGCTTAGCGGGGGGGTACACAGATACGCAGTATTTT.

V and J are TRBV12-3 or TRBV12-4 and TRBJ1-3; D remains ambiguous. Trimming cost V 6 bases and J 1 base, with 10 bases left between them. This CDR3 comprises 14 residues. The CDR3 protein is CASSRINSGNTIYF. DNA of the CDR3: TGTGCCAGCAGCAGGATTAATTCTGGAAACACCATATATTTT.

Regarding this clonotype: This may come from a read error, since a much larger clone is one base off. The V gene is TRBV10-3, the J gene TRBJ1-6, with 7 positions matching TRBD1. CDR1 is ENHRY and CDR2 is SYGVKD in the germline V gene. CDR3 length: 15 amino acids. The DNA of the CDR3 is TGTGCCATCAGTCAGAAGGGACAGAATAATTCACCCCTCCAATTT. Protein: CAISQKGQNNSPLQF.

This chain joins TRBV12-3 or TRBV12-4 and TRBJ1-5, with D perhaps TRBD1 (5 bases). V was pared by 3 bases and J by 4 bases, with 16 bases between. The CDR3 has 16 residues. The CDR3 DNA reads TGTGCCAGCAGTTTTAAGGGGTTGTCCTCGAATCAGCCCCAGCATTTT. Its translation: CASSFKGLSSNQPQHF.

This clonotype showed up many times. The rearrangement links TRBV7-2 to TRBJ1-1; tentatively, D is TRBD1 (5 bases). The CDR3 sequence is 15 residues long. The V and J ends lost 0 bases and 7 bases respectively, with 15 bases between them. From germline, CDR1 is SGHTA and CDR2 FQGNSA. CDR3 region: CASSLAAGGALEAFF. For the CDR3, the DNA is TGTGCCAGCAGCTTAGCGGCCGGGGGAGCCCTTGAAGCTTTCTTT.